The 6 T cell receptor beta chains listed next were all sequenced from one sample in a study of blood T cell repertoires in COVID-19. Assay: immunoSEQ multiplex PCR; the TCRdb copy retains only in-frame clones and omits some. The sample has almost 85,000 clones; around 83% are singletons. Sample: peripheral blood. The receptors were sampled from a man older than 75 with active or convalescent COVID-19.

This chain links TRBV4-1 with TRBJ2-3; TRBD2 matches 14 bases. The CDR3 is 15 residues long. Losses at the gene ends were 4 bases for V and 7 bases for J; bases not matched to a gene: 4. Germline V gene data show CDR1 as MGHRA and CDR2 as YSYEKL. The CDR3 sequence: CASSRLAGGPNTQYF. In nucleotides, the CDR3 is TGCGCCAGCAGCCGACTAGCGGGAGGGCCGAATACGCAGTATTTT.

This chain's CDR3 is CASSKRQGAGGELFF. DNA of the CDR3: TGCGCCAGCAGCAAGCGACAGGGGGCAGGCGGGGAGCTGTTTTTT. The chain combines TRBV5-1 with TRBJ2-2; 10 nucleotides align to TRBD1. Germline V gene data show CDR1 as SGHRS and CDR2 as YFSETQ. The ends lost 4 bases at V and 7 bases at J; junction bases unmatched: 7. The CDR3 is 15 residues long. Drawing the rest from reference TRBV5-1 and TRBJ2-2, the complete variable domain is KAGVTQTPRYLIKTRGQQVTLSCSPISGHRSVSWYQQTPGQGLQFLFEYFSETQRNKGNFPGRFSGRQFSNSRSEMNVSTLELGDSALYLCASSKRQGAGGELFFGEGSRLTVL.

V gene TRBV12-3 or TRBV12-4 combines with J gene TRBJ1-5; weak D call: TRBD1 (5 bases). CDR3 size: 13 residues. Trimming shortened V by 4 bases and J by 5 bases, and 9 bases separated the two germline ends. The CDR3 DNA is TGTGCCAGCAGTTCGATGGGGCATCAGCCCCAGCATTTT. Translation: CASSSMGHQPQHF.

CDR3 sequence reads: CASSIPHGPGELFF. CDR3 coding DNA: TGTGCCAGTAGTATACCCCACGGTCCCGGGGAGCTGTTTTTT. The rearrangement uses TRBV19 and TRBJ2-2; D gene ambiguous. Germline-derived CDR1 and CDR2 are LNHDA and SQIVND (reference sequence). The V gene lost 2 bases and the J gene lost 6 bases, with 10 bases spanning the gap. The CDR3 is made up of 14 amino acids. The full variable domain, its missing parts supplied by reference TRBV19 and TRBJ2-2, is DGGITQSPKYLFRKEGQNVTLSCEQNLNHDAMYWYRQDPGQGLRLIYYSQIVNDFQKGDIAEGYSVSREKKESFPLTVTSAQKNPTAFYLCASSIPHGPGELFFGEGSRLTVL.

The rearrangement uses TRBV2 and TRBJ2-7, with 9 nucleotides matching TRBD1. CDR3 length: 17 residues. J was trimmed by 4 bases and V by 3 bases; bases with no gene match: 13. The germline CDR1 and CDR2 sequences are SNHLY and FYNNEI. CDR3 DNA: TGTGCCAGCAGTGAGAGACAGGGGGGATCGATATCTTACGAGCAGTACTTC. Amino acids: CASSERQGGSISYEQYF.

This clone was found once. The chain has TRBV5-1 and TRBJ2-7, with D possibly TRBD1 on 5 matching bases. From germline, CDR1 is SGHRS and CDR2 YFSETQ. The CDR3 is 14 residues long. Trimming pared 4 bases from V and 1 base from J, leaving 12 bases between. The chain's CDR3 is CASSGGQGSYEQYF. CDR3 coding DNA: TGCGCCAGCAGCGGTGGGCAGGGATCCTACGAGCAGTACTTC.